This TCR beta chain was identified in a study of T cell changes during pregnancy in multiple sclerosis. Sequencing was performed with immunoSEQ multiplex PCR; in TCRdb, only in-frame clones are kept and a portion is missing. The repertoire holds tens of thousands of clones, with 91% as singletons. J lost 3 bases, V lost 5 bases, and 1 base had no gene match. Germline V gene lookup returns CDR1 SGHTA and CDR2 FQGNSA. This CDR3 is built from 13 residues. V gene TRBV7-2 combines with J gene TRBJ2-5, with TRBD1 identical over 9 bases. The source was peripheral blood, collected in the third trimester of pregnancy. This sequence originates from a female donor in good health, enrolled as a control in a pregnancy study. The CDR3 region is CASSRQGEETQYF. The CDR3 region has the DNA TGTGCCAGCAGCAGACAGGGGGAAGAGACCCAGTACTTC.